Below are 26 T cell receptor beta chains sequenced from a single sample in a study of blood T cell repertoires in COVID-19 (dated by TCRdb to about 2020). Library preparation employed the immunoSEQ multiplex PCR assay. TCRdb mirrors the immuneACCESS table, restricted to in-frame sequences. Some clones are absent from its copies; in checked studies, under half trace to an unresolved V gene, and the reason for the others is unknown. This sample comprises 45,000 to 55,000 clones, 85% to 90% of them detected only once. The ten biggest clones cover approximately 29% of the sample. Material: peripheral blood. These receptor sequences come from a human donor in a cohort sampled during active COVID-19.

The chain employs TRBV14 and TRBJ1-2; tentatively, D is TRBD1 (5 bases). The ends were cut back, 1 base at V and 6 bases at J, with 6 bases in the middle. CDR1 is SGHDN, CDR2 FVKESK, per germline. The CDR3 has 12 residues. The CDR3 loop is CASSQGQNGYTF. Here the CDR3 DNA reads TGTGCCAGCAGCCAAGGACAGAATGGCTACACCTTC.

The rearrangement links TRBV21-1 to TRBJ1-5; no DNA check was done on the table's D call, TRBD1. TRBV21-1 is a pseudogene segment. The CDR3 is 15 residues long. The CDR3 protein is CASSNRGYSNQPQHF. The CDR3 coding sequence is TGTGCCAGCAGTAACAGGGGTTATAGCAATCAGCCCCAGCATTTT.

The chain combines TRBV4-2 with TRBJ2-1; 9 nucleotides line up with TRBD2. The V segment lost 2 bases and the J segment 8 bases; nucleotides outside the gene matches: 1. This CDR3 region has 13 residues. Germline V gene data show CDR1 as LGHNA and CDR2 as YNFKEQ. The CDR3 region is CASSQRLADEQFF. The CDR3, as DNA: TGTGCCAGCAGCCAAAGACTAGCGGATGAGCAGTTCTTC.

The V and J genes are TRBV7-8 and TRBJ2-3; D is undetermined. This CDR3 contains 15 residues. Per the germline V gene, CDR1 is SGHVS and CDR2 is FQNEAQ. V was pared by 5 bases and J by 4 bases, with 16 bases between. CDR3 DNA: TGTGCCAGCAGCCCACCGACTCTACTTCCAGATACGCAGTATTTT. As protein: CASSPPTLLPDTQYF.

This clone was seen only once. The chain recombines TRBV27 with TRBJ2-3; 14 bases are a match to TRBD2. This CDR3 is 21 amino acids long. The germline V gene has CDR1 MNHEY and CDR2 SMNVEV (reference sequence). V dropped 3 bases and J dropped 0; count of bases not matched to a gene: 14. CDR3 sequence (DNA): TGTGCCAGCAGTTTTCGCACTCCGGGACTAGCGGGAGTCTCTAGCACAGATACGCAGTATTTT. This sequence encodes CASSFRTPGLAGVSSTDTQYF.

The chain joins TRBV19 to TRBJ2-7; tentative D call: TRBD1 (7 bases). The CDR3 has 14 residues. The ends were cut back, 5 bases at V and 1 base at J, with 12 bases in the middle. Germline CDR1 is LNHDA and CDR2 is SQIVND (reference sequence). The CDR3 loop reads CASSLTGRSYEQYF. The CDR3 nucleotides are TGTGCCAGTAGTTTGACAGGGAGGTCCTACGAGCAGTACTTC. The full variable domain, in which reference TRBV19 and TRBJ2-7 provide the parts outside the CDR3, is DGGITQSPKYLFRKEGQNVTLSCEQNLNHDAMYWYRQDPGQGLRLIYYSQIVNDFQKGDIAEGYSVSREKKESFPLTVTSAQKNPTAFYLCASSLTGRSYEQYFGPGTRLTVT.

The CDR3 sequence is CASRRGGYNEQFF. CDR3 DNA sequence: TGCGCCAGCAGGCGGGGGGGTTACAATGAGCAGTTCTTC. The chain is built from TRBV5-1 and TRBJ2-1, with 9 bases that match TRBD2. This CDR3 comprises 13 residues. Unmatched junction bases numbered 1, after V lost 5 bases and J lost 4 bases. In germline, CDR1 is SGHRS, CDR2 YFSETQ.

This clone was observed a single time. The chain carries TRBV6-6 and TRBJ2-1; D gene uncertain. Trimming took off 4 bases at V and 4 bases at J, with 11 bases between the two ends. Germline V gene lookup returns CDR1 MNHNY and CDR2 SVGAGI (reference sequence). This CDR3 comprises 14 residues. The DNA for the CDR3 is TGTGCCAGCAGTTTAAGTGGCAGATACAATGAGCAGTTCTTC. Translating gives CASSLSGRYNEQFF.

This chain uses TRBV15 with TRBJ2-1, with 15 bases matching TRBD2. Per the germline V gene, CDR1 is LNHNV and CDR2 is YYDKDF (reference sequence). The CDR3 loop spans 20 amino acids. Trimming removed 1 base from V and 7 bases from J; junction bases left unmatched: 14. Written as DNA, the CDR3 is TGTGCCACCAGCAGAGTCGCGGGACTAGCGGGAGGTCTCTTTGGGAATGAGCAGTTCTTC. Residues: CATSRVAGLAGGLFGNEQFF.

V gene TRBV5-1 combines with J gene TRBJ2-5, with 10 bases matching TRBD2. This CDR3 contains 15 residues. Losses at the gene ends were 5 bases for V and 5 bases for J; bases not matched to a gene: 9. From germline, CDR1 is SGHRS and CDR2 YFSETQ. CDR3 nucleotide sequence: TGCGCCAGCAGTCCCTCGTTAGCGGGAGGCGAGACCCAGTACTTC. It specifies CASSPSLAGGETQYF.

The chain combines TRBV7-9 with TRBJ1-2; 10 bases are a match to TRBD1. The CDR3 length is 15 residues. The J segment lost 6 bases and the V segment lost 5 bases, leaving 9 bases of the junction unmatched. In germline, CDR1 is SEHNR, CDR2 FQNEAQ (reference sequence). CDR3 DNA: TGTGCCAGCAGCCCCCACGGGACAGGGGATAATGGCTACACCTTC. This encodes CASSPHGTGDNGYTF.

V and J are TRBV5-1 and TRBJ2-6; a possible D gene is TRBD2 (6 bases). Germline CDR1 SGHRS, CDR2 YFSETQ. V lost 0 bases to trimming and J lost 0 bases, with 13 bases between them. The CDR3 runs to 18 residues. CDR3 DNA sequence: TGCGCCAGCAGCTTGGGGGGAGGACCCCGCTCTGGGGCCAACGTCCTGACTTTC. This encodes CASSLGGGPRSGANVLTF.

The V gene is TRBV9, the J gene TRBJ2-5; 12 bases are a match to TRBD2. The CDR3 loop spans 15 amino acids. With 4 bases clipped from V and 2 bases from J, the junction kept 3 bases outside the gene matches. The germline V gene has CDR1 SGDLS and CDR2 YYNGEE. CDR3 coding DNA: TGTGCCAGCAGCCCCGGACTAGCGGGACAAGAGACCCAGTACTTC. It encodes CASSPGLAGQETQYF.

The sample holds a few counts of this clone. The V gene is TRBV5-5, the J gene TRBJ2-7, with TRBD1 matching 7 bases. There are 14 residues in the CDR3. Germline CDR1 reads SGHKS; CDR2 reads YYEKEE (reference sequence). Trimming cost V 3 bases and J 3 bases; bases outside gene matches: 6. Here the CDR3 DNA reads TGTGCCAGCAGCTCCTGGACAGGACTCTACGAGCAGTACTTC. Protein sequence: CASSSWTGLYEQYF.

The chain employs TRBV18 and TRBJ2-2; 13 bases match TRBD2. V lost 5 bases and J lost 5; bases outside the gene matches: 5. This CDR3 is 16 amino acids long. CDR1 and CDR2 from the germline V gene are KGHSH and LQKENI. This CDR3 is CASSIGLAGATGELFF. The CDR3, as DNA: TGTGCCAGCTCAATCGGACTAGCGGGGGCTACCGGGGAGCTGTTTTTT.

The chain carries TRBV10-1 and TRBJ2-5; D remains ambiguous. This CDR3 is built from 14 residues. Germline loops: CDR1 WNHNN, CDR2 SYGVQD (reference sequence). V was trimmed by 8 bases and J by 4 bases, leaving 17 bases between them. The CDR3 loop is CASASSSGGETQYF. For the CDR3, the DNA is TGCGCCAGCGCTTCTTCTTCGGGTGGAGAGACCCAGTACTTC.

This clone was picked up a small number of times. V gene TRBV29-1 combines with J gene TRBJ2-5; 9 bases line up with TRBD2. With V trimmed by 5 bases and J by 0 bases, 4 bases remained unmatched. Germline lookup yields CDR1 SQVTM and CDR2 ANQGSEA. The CDR3 has 14 amino acids. The CDR3 sequence: CSVPAGGYQETQYF. DNA of the CDR3: TGCAGCGTTCCGGCGGGAGGGTACCAAGAGACCCAGTACTTC.

On this clone itself: One junction end disagrees with the germline gene, perhaps due to a read error. Within the sample, other DNA sequences also encode this same CDR3. This chain joins TRBV5-4 and TRBJ2-2; 7 bases agree with TRBD1. Germline V gene data show CDR1 as SGHNT and CDR2 as YYREEE (reference sequence). This CDR3 is 15 amino acids long. CDR3 coding DNA: TGCGCCAGCAGCCCGACAGGGACGAACACCGGGGAGCTGTTTTTT. This codes for CASSPTGTNTGELFF.

The chain couples TRBV18 to TRBJ2-3; the D is unclear. With 3 bases removed from V and 6 bases from J, the gap between germline ends came to 10 bases. The CDR3 spans 13 residues. Germline V gene data show CDR1 as KGHSH and CDR2 as LQKENI. The CDR3 DNA follows: TGTGCCAGCTCACCCCAGGATTCGGATACGCAGTATTTT. Protein product: CASSPQDSDTQYF. Supplemented by reference TRBV18 and TRBJ2-3, the full variable domain reads NAGVMQNPRHLVRRRGQEARLRCSPMKGHSHVYWYRQLPEEGLKFMVYLQKENIIDESGMPKERFSAEFPKEGPSILRIQQVVRGDSAAYFCASSPQDSDTQYFGPGTRLTVL.

This chain connects TRBV28 to TRBJ1-2, with TRBD1 matching 8 bases. The CDR3 consists of 13 residues. V lost 5 bases and J lost 4; bases outside the gene matches: 3. Germline CDR1 and CDR2: MDHEN and SYDVKM. The CDR3, as DNA: TGTGCCAGCAGTCCAGGGGGCCGCTATGGCTACACCTTC. Protein sequence: CASSPGGRYGYTF.

The chain is built from TRBV24-1 and TRBJ2-5, with D possibly TRBD1 on 6 matching bases. V dropped 12 bases and J dropped 0 bases, with 16 bases sitting between them. CDR3 length: 14 residues. Germline loops: CDR1 KGHDR, CDR2 SFDVKD. In DNA, the CDR3 is TGTGCCTGCCGGAGGTACAGGGACCAAGAGACCCAGTACTTC. It specifies CACRRYRDQETQYF.

This CDR3 reads CASSRTQETQYF. For the CDR3, the DNA is TGTGCCAGCTCCAGAACACAAGAGACCCAGTACTTC. The chain couples TRBV18 to TRBJ2-5; D remains unclear. This CDR3 has 12 residues. Deletions cut 6 bases from V and 2 bases from J, with 7 bases between. Germline CDR1 is KGHSH and CDR2 is LQKENI. The full variable domain, completed using reference TRBV18 and TRBJ2-5, is NAGVMQNPRHLVRRRGQEARLRCSPMKGHSHVYWYRQLPEEGLKFMVYLQKENIIDESGMPKERFSAEFPKEGPSILRIQQVVRGDSAAYFCASSRTQETQYFGPGTRLLVL.

This chain joins TRBV20-1 and TRBJ1-3; no firm D call. Germline V gene data show CDR1 as DFQATT and CDR2 as SNEGSKA (reference sequence). The length of the CDR3 is 11 residues. The V gene lost 6 bases and the J gene lost 4 bases, with 7 bases spanning the gap. The chain's CDR3 is CSALQGNTIYF. DNA for the CDR3: TGCAGTGCCTTACAGGGAAACACCATATATTTT.

V is TRBV28 and J is TRBJ2-5, with a tentative D call TRBD2 (6 bases). Germline CDR1 is MDHEN and CDR2 is SYDVKM. With 10 bases removed from V and 0 bases from J, the gap between germline ends came to 9 bases. The CDR3 runs 12 residues. CDR3 sequence: CATWDYQETQYF. The CDR3 region has the DNA TGTGCCACCTGGGACTACCAAGAGACCCAGTACTTC.

The V and J genes are TRBV19 and TRBJ1-6; possible D gene TRBD1, 6 bases. Germline V CDR1 and CDR2: LNHDA, SQIVND (reference sequence). The length of the CDR3 is 16 residues. Trimming left V 4 bases short and J 10 bases short, with 20 bases between. This CDR3 reads CASSSVRQAGESPLHF. The CDR3 DNA reads TGTGCCAGTAGTAGCGTCCGACAGGCGGGAGAATCACCCCTCCACTTT.

The V and J genes are TRBV2 and TRBJ2-7; 10 nucleotides align to TRBD2. Germline CDR1 and CDR2: SNHLY and FYNNEI. The CDR3 runs to 13 residues. The ends lost 5 bases at V and 5 bases at J; junction bases unmatched: 3. The CDR3 DNA is TGTGCCAGCAGTATGGGGACTAGCGACGAGCAGTACTTC. Translation: CASSMGTSDEQYF. Looking up the rest from reference TRBV2 and TRBJ2-7 gives the full variable domain: EPEVTQTPSHQVTQMGQEVILRCVPISNHLYFYWYRQILGQKVEFLVSFYNNEISEKSEIFDDQFSVERPDGSNFTLKIRSTKLEDSAMYFCASSMGTSDEQYFGPGTRLTVT.